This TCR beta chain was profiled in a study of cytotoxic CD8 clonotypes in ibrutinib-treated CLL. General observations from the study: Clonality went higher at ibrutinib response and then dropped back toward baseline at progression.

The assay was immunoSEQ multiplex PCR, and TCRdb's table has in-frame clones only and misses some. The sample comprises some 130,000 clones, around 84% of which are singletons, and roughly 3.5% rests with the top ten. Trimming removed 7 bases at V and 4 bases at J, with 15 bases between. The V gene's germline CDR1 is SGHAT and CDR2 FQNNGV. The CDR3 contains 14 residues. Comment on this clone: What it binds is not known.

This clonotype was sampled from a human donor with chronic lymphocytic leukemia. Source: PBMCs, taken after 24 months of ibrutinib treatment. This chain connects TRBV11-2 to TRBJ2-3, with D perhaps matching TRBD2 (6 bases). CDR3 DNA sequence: TGTGCCAGCACCGCCCCAGGGAGGCCAGATACGCAGTATTTT. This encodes CASTAPGRPDTQYF.